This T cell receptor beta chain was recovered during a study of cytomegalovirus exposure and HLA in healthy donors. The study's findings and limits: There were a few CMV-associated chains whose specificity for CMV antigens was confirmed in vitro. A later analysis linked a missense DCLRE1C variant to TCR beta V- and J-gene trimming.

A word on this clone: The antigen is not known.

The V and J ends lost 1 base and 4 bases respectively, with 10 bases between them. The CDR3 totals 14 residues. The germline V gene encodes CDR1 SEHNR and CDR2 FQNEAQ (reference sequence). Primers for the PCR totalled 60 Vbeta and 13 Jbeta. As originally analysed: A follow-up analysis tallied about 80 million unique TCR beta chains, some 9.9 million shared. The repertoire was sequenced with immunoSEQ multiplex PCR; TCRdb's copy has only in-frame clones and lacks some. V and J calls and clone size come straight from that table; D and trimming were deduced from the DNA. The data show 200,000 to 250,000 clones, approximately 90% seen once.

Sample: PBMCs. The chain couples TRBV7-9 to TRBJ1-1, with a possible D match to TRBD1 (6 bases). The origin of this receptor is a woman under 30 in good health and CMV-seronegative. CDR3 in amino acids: CASSLVEGGTEAFF. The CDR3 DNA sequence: TGTGCCAGCAGCTTAGTGGAAGGGGGCACTGAAGCTTTCTTT.